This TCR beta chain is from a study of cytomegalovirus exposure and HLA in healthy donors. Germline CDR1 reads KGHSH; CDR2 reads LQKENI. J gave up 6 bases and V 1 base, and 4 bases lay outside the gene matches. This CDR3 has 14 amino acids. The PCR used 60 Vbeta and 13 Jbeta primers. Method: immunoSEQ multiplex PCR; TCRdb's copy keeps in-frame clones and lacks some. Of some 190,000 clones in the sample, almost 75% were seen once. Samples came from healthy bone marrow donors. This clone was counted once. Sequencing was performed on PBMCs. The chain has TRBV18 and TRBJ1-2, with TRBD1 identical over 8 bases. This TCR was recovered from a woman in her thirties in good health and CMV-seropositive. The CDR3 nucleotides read TGTGCCAGCTCACCACGGACAGGGATGCATGGCTACACCTTC. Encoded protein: CASSPRTGMHGYTF.